Each of the 19 T cell receptor beta chains below was sequenced from the same sample in a study of T-cell memory formation after mild COVID-19. Each CDR3 protein is one row after TCRdb ran MiXCR on the 5' RACE reads. Found here are about 130,000 distinct CDR3 sequences, approximately 17% of them singletons; the top ten hold about 5%. The specimen sequenced was PBMCs or a T cell subset sorted from them (not recorded which). The receptors were gathered from a man aged 18 to 29 who had mild COVID-19 (a few samples of this study predate the infection). Cell type and time point are not known.

This clonotype was seen only a few times. The chain recombines TRBV4-1 with TRBJ1-2; weak D call: TRBD1 (5 bases). Trimming left V 4 bases short and J 3 bases short, with 18 bases between. Germline CDR1 MGHRA, CDR2 YSYEKL. The CDR3 is made up of 16 amino acids. This CDR3 reads CASSRGILLGDYGYTF. CDR3 nucleotides: TGCGCCAGCAGCCGTGGGATCCTGTTAGGGGACTATGGCTACACCTTC.

The rearrangement links TRBV7-9 to TRBJ1-2; tentatively, D is TRBD1 (5 bases). V dropped 4 bases and J dropped 3 bases, with 18 bases sitting between them. Germline V gene data show CDR1 as SEHNR and CDR2 as FQNEAQ (reference sequence). CDR3 length: 16 amino acids. The CDR3 region is CASSSLAAGTDYGYTF. The CDR3 nucleotides are TGTGCCAGCAGCTCACTAGCGGCCGGGACGGACTATGGCTACACCTTC.

This chain links TRBV6-2 or TRBV6-3 with TRBJ2-5; 10 nucleotides agree with TRBD2. The CDR3 has 18 residues. J was trimmed by 2 bases and V by 3 bases; bases with no gene match: 12. Germline values: CDR1 MNHEY, CDR2 SVGEGT. The CDR3 region is CASSYPTGTSELQETQYF. For the CDR3, the DNA is TGTGCCAGCAGTTATCCTACTGGGACTAGCGAATTACAAGAGACCCAGTACTTC.

The rearrangement links TRBV29-1 to TRBJ1-2; no definite D call. Germline CDR1 reads SQVTM; CDR2 reads ANQGSEA. The length of the CDR3 is 9 residues. V was shortened by 5 bases and J by 3 bases, with 1 base between the two germline ends. The CDR3 sequence: CSVYYGYTF. DNA for the CDR3: TGCAGCGTTTACTATGGCTACACCTTC.

This clonotype was counted a few times. The chain is built from TRBV12-3 or TRBV12-4 and TRBJ1-5, with 11 bases lining up with TRBD1. This CDR3 contains 17 residues. V shed 6 bases, J shed 0 bases, and the junction held 7 bases outside the gene matches. CDR3 sequence: CASSPGTGGYSNQPQHF. The CDR3 bases are TGTGCCAGCAGCCCCGGGACAGGGGGTTATAGCAATCAGCCCCAGCATTTT.

This clonotype was observed a few times. This rearrangement joins TRBV24-1 to TRBJ2-6; D is uncertain. Trimming cost V 5 bases and J 2 bases, with 3 bases left between them. Looked up from germline, CDR1 is KGHDR and CDR2 is SFDVKD. The CDR3 has 13 residues. The CDR3 loop reads CATSATGANVLTF. For the CDR3, the DNA is TGTGCCACCAGTGCGACTGGGGCCAACGTCCTGACTTTC.

The table lists this clonotype with a few counts. The rearrangement joins TRBV5-1 to TRBJ1-1, with D perhaps TRBD1 (5 bases). CDR3 length: 15 residues. Trimming stripped 2 bases from V and 0 bases from J, with 11 bases between. Germline-derived CDR1 and CDR2 are SGHRS and YFSETQ. The chain's CDR3 is CASSFGGSLNTEAFF. The CDR3 DNA reads TGCGCCAGCAGCTTCGGGGGATCTCTGAACACTGAAGCTTTCTTT.

The rearrangement links TRBV5-1 to TRBJ1-6, with D unresolved. CDR1 is SGHRS and CDR2 is YFSETQ in the germline V gene. Trimming stripped 0 bases from V and 7 bases from J, with 11 bases between. The CDR3 totals 15 residues. The CDR3 region is CASSLAMGINSPLHF. CDR3 coding DNA: TGCGCCAGCAGCTTGGCAATGGGGATCAATTCACCCCTCCACTTT.

The chain is built from TRBV7-2 and TRBJ2-5; 11 bases line up with TRBD2. This CDR3 comprises 17 residues. Unmatched junction bases numbered 10, after V lost 6 bases and J lost 1 base. From germline, CDR1 is SGHTA and CDR2 FQGNSA. The chain's CDR3 is CASSRGGTSGSQETQYF. CDR3 sequence (DNA): TGTGCCAGCAGTCGGGGGGGGACTAGCGGATCCCAAGAGACCCAGTACTTC.

Only a few counts were recorded for this clonotype. V usage is TRBV10-3 and J usage is TRBJ2-1, with D uncertain. The V gene lost 9 bases and the J gene lost 0 bases, with 15 bases spanning the gap. This CDR3 is 15 amino acids long. In germline, CDR1 is ENHRY, CDR2 SYGVKD. The CDR3 DNA reads TGTGCCATTCGACTTGATAGGCGCTCCTACAATGAGCAGTTCTTC. Translating it yields CAIRLDRRSYNEQFF.

There are a few counts of this clonotype. The gene calls are TRBV20-1 and TRBJ1-5; perhaps TRBD1 as D (6 bases). CDR1 is DFQATT and CDR2 is SNEGSKA in the germline V gene (reference sequence). Trimming took off 3 bases at V and 7 bases at J, with 19 bases between the two ends. CDR3 size: 15 residues. In nucleotides, the CDR3 is TGCAGTGCTAGGGGGGACTACAGGGTTGGACAGCCCCAGCATTTT. Its protein is CSARGDYRVGQPQHF.

This chain links TRBV2 with TRBJ2-1, with 7 nucleotides matching TRBD2. Losses at the gene ends were 6 bases for V and 5 bases for J; bases not matched to a gene: 10. Germline CDR1 and CDR2: SNHLY and FYNNEI. The CDR3 covers 15 residues. The CDR3: CASSPRSGDNNEQFF. As DNA, the CDR3 is TGTGCCAGCAGCCCTCGAAGCGGGGATAACAATGAGCAGTTCTTC.

This clonotype was counted ten times or more. The chain joins TRBV5-1 to TRBJ2-2; 10 positions match TRBD2. The CDR3 totals 18 residues. Germline CDR1 is SGHRS and CDR2 is YFSETQ. V shed 3 bases and J 0 bases; nucleotides not matched to a gene: 8. The DNA for the CDR3 is TGCGCCAGCAGCTCGAAACTAGCGGGGAGACCGAACACCGGGGAGCTGTTTTTT. Residues: CASSSKLAGRPNTGELFF.

The CDR3 loop is CASSGGMRDTQYF. CDR3 nucleotide sequence: TGTGCCAGCAGCGGGGGGATGAGGGATACGCAGTATTTT. The rearrangement links TRBV9 to TRBJ2-3; the D call may be TRBD1 or TRBD2 (5 bases each). The CDR3 spans 13 residues. CDR1 and CDR2 (germline): SGDLS, YYNGEE. The ends were cut back, 3 bases at V and 6 bases at J, with 11 bases in the middle.

This clonotype was seen many times. This chain joins TRBV12-3 or TRBV12-4 and TRBJ2-7; 7 bases map to TRBD2. V lost 3 bases, J lost 2 bases, and 1 base stayed unmatched. The CDR3 consists of 13 residues. Here the CDR3 DNA reads TGTGCCAGCAGTTTTGGGGGGGCCTACGAGCAGTACTTC. It is translated as CASSFGGAYEQYF.

At least ten counts were recorded for this clonotype. The CDR3 reads CASSLRTGVYREQYV. In DNA form, the CDR3 reads TGTGCCAGCAGCTTGAGGACAGGGGTTTATCGGGAGCAGTACGTC. The chain is built from TRBV5-5 and TRBJ2-7; 9 nucleotides agree with TRBD1. In germline, CDR1 is SGHKS, CDR2 YYEKEE (reference sequence). The V and J ends lost 1 base and 7 bases, in that order; junction bases with no gene match: 9. The CDR3 length is 15 residues.

J is TRBJ1-5 and V is TRBV7-2; D is unclear. Trimming stripped 2 bases from V and 7 bases from J, with 9 bases between. Germline V gene data show CDR1 as SGHTA and CDR2 as FQGNSA. This CDR3 has 13 amino acids. The CDR3 spells CASSLQVGQPQHF. In DNA, the CDR3 is TGTGCCAGCAGCTTACAAGTCGGGCAGCCCCAGCATTTT.

The chain links TRBV9 to TRBJ2-2; possible D gene TRBD1, 6 bases. Per the germline V gene, CDR1 is SGDLS and CDR2 is YYNGEE. The ends were cut back, 3 bases at V and 0 bases at J, with 12 bases in the middle. This CDR3 spans 16 amino acids. The CDR3: CASSAGQRANTGELFF. CDR3 sequence (DNA): TGTGCCAGCAGCGCGGGACAACGCGCGAACACCGGGGAGCTGTTTTTT.

The chain has TRBV12-3 or TRBV12-4 and TRBJ2-6, with D tentatively TRBD2 (6 bases). The CDR3 spans 17 residues. Trimming shortened V by 5 bases and J by 2 bases, and 16 bases separated the two germline ends. The CDR3 bases are TGTGCCAGCAGTCCACCCCGAGGAGGGCCTGGGGCCAACGTCCTGACTTTC. Its translation: CASSPPRGGPGANVLTF.